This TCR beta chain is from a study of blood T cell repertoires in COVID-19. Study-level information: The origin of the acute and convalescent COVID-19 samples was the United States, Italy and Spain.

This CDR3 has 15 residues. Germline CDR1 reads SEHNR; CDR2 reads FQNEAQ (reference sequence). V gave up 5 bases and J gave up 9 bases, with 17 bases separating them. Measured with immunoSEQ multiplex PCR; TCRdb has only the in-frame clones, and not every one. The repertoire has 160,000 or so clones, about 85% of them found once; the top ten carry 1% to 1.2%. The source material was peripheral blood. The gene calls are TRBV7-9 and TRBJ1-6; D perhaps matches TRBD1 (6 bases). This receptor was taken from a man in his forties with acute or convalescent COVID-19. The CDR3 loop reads CASSLYEPGVSPLHF. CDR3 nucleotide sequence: TGTGCCAGCAGCCTTTATGAGCCAGGGGTTTCACCCCTCCACTTT.